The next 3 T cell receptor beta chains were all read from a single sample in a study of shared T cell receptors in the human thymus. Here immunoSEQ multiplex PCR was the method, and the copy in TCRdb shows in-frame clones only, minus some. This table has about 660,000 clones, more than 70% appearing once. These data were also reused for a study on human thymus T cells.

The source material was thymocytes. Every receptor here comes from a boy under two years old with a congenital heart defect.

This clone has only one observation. The CDR3 loop is CASSEQGVPYNEQFF. CDR3 in DNA: TGTGCCAGCAGTGAACAAGGGGTTCCCTACAATGAGCAGTTCTTC. The chain has TRBV2 and TRBJ2-1, with D possibly being TRBD1 (5 bases). This CDR3 is 15 amino acids long. V was cut by 2 bases and J by 2 bases, with 10 bases left in between. Germline V lookup: CDR1 SNHLY, CDR2 FYNNEI.

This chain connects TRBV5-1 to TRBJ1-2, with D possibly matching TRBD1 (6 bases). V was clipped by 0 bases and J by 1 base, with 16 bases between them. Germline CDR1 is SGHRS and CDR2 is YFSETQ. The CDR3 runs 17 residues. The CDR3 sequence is CASSLVRRGGFNYGYTF. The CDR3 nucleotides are TGCGCCAGCAGCTTGGTACGCAGGGGAGGGTTTAACTATGGCTACACCTTC.

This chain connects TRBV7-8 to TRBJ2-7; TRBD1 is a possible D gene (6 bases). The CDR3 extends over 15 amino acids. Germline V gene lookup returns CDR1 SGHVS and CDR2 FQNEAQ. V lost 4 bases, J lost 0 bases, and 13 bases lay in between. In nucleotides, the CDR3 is TGTGCCAGCAGCTCCGTACAGGGCAGCTCCTACGAGCAGTACTTC. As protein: CASSSVQGSSYEQYF.